The rows below give T cell receptor beta chains drawn from one sample of a study of Tregs in tolerant kidney transplant recipients. The table came from immunoSEQ multiplex PCR; TCRdb's copy has only in-frame clones and leaves some out. The sample lists approximately 100,000 clones; approximately 94% were seen once. Sample: CD4+ T cells from blood, taken before the transplant. These receptors were obtained from a human donor who received a combined kidney and bone marrow transplant. CDR3s include the opening cysteine and the closing phenylalanine or tryptophan. A D gene is named only where the DNA matches it firmly. A row's size may be missing; if present it is once, few, many or a size class.

J: TRBJ1-2; V: TRBV11-2; D: TRBD1; size: once; CDR3: CASSFRGTANYGYTF; DNA: TGTGCCAGCAGCTTCCGGGGGACAGCCAACTATGGCTACACCTTC
J: TRBJ1-1; V: TRBV28; D: .; size: once; CDR3: CASSLSGVGSEAFF; DNA: TGTGCCAGCAGTTTATCAGGGGTGGGGTCTGAAGCTTTCTTT
J: TRBJ1-3; V: TRBV19; D: .; size: .; CDR3: CASSITGGNTIYF; DNA: TGTGCCAGTAGTATAACGGGAGGAAACACCATATATTTT
J: TRBJ2-7; V: TRBV7-2; D: .; size: .; CDR3: CASSLSFSRYEQYF; DNA: TGTGCCAGCAGCCTATCCTTTTCCAGGTACGAGCAGTACTTC
J: TRBJ2-2; V: TRBV10-3; D: TRBD2; size: .; CDR3: CAISALLAGAMNTGELFF; DNA: TGTGCCATCAGTGCCCTACTAGCGGGGGCTATGAACACCGGGGAGCTGTTTTTT
J: TRBJ1-2; V: TRBV4-1; D: .; size: .; CDR3: CASSQEGGIYGYTF; DNA: TGCGCCAGCAGCCAAGAGGGGGGAATCTATGGCTACACCTTC
J: TRBJ1-1; V: TRBV10-3; D: .; size: .; CDR3: CAIRIEGGHWTEAFF; DNA: TGTGCCATCAGGATTGAAGGGGGTCATTGGACTGAAGCTTTCTTT
J: TRBJ1-4; V: TRBV5-1; D: .; size: few; CDR3: CASSAGRQTNEKLFF; DNA: TGCGCCAGCAGCGCGGGGAGACAGACTAATGAAAAACTGTTTTTT
J: TRBJ1-5; V: TRBV30; D: .; size: .; CDR3: CAWRDRPDQPQHF; DNA: TGTGCCTGGAGGGACAGACCAGATCAGCCCCAGCATTTT
J: TRBJ1-3; V: TRBV7-8; D: .; size: .; CDR3: CASRYQEAGNTIYF; DNA: TGTGCCAGCAGGTACCAGGAAGCTGGAAATACCATATATTTT
J: TRBJ1-3; V: TRBV9; D: .; size: once; CDR3: CASSVGVWANSGNTIYF; DNA: TGTGCCAGCAGCGTAGGCGTGTGGGCAAACTCTGGAAACACCATATATTTT
J: TRBJ2-6; V: TRBV7-2; D: .; size: .; CDR3: CASSAPGWAGANVLTF; DNA: TGTGCCAGCAGCGCCCCAGGGTGGGCTGGGGCCAACGTCCTGACTTTC
J: TRBJ2-5; V: TRBV5-1; D: .; size: .; CDR3: CASSRSSSGTRPETQYF; DNA: TGCGCCAGCAGCAGATCCTCCAGTGGTACACGTCCAGAGACCCAGTACTTC
J: TRBJ2-1; V: TRBV19; D: TRBD2; size: .; CDR3: CASSTLAGGYNEQFF; DNA: TGTGCCAGTAGCACCCTAGCGGGAGGCTACAATGAGCAGTTCTTC
J: TRBJ2-3; V: TRBV18; D: .; size: .; CDR3: CASSPGKQGADSGSHTQYF; DNA: TGTGCCAGCTCACCTGGCAAACAGGGGGCGGATAGCGGGAGCCATACGCAGTATTTT
J: TRBJ2-3; V: TRBV7-6; D: .; size: few; CDR3: CASSSQGSDTDTQYF; DNA: TGTGCCAGCAGCTCACAGGGTTCTGACACAGATACGCAGTATTTT
J: TRBJ2-3; V: TRBV11-1; D: TRBD2; size: .; CDR3: CASSLSPSGGVDTQYF; DNA: TGTGCCAGCAGCTTAAGCCCTAGCGGGGGGGTAGATACGCAGTATTTT
J: TRBJ2-7; V: TRBV4-3; D: .; size: once; CDR3: CASSQVRVSYEQYF; DNA: TGCGCCAGCAGCCAAGTTCGGGTCTCCTACGAGCAGTACTTC
J: TRBJ2-7; V: TRBV7-2; D: TRBD2; size: .; CDR3: CASSPASGNYEQYF; DNA: TGTGCCAGCAGCCCCGCGAGCGGGAACTACGAGCAGTACTTC
J: TRBJ2-7; V: TRBV6-5; D: TRBD2; size: .; CDR3: CASSLLAGGTYEQYF; DNA: TGTGCCAGCAGTCTACTAGCGGGGGGCACCTACGAGCAGTACTTC
J: TRBJ1-2; V: TRBV9; D: .; size: .; CDR3: CASSVYQGTNYGYPF; DNA: TGTGCCAGCAGCGTATATCAGGGGACAAACTATGGCTACCCCTTC
J: TRBJ1-2; V: TRBV6-5; D: TRBD1; size: .; CDR3: CASSYAGGTGGGYTF; DNA: TGTGCCAGCAGTTACGCTGGCGGGACAGGGGGCGGCTACACCTTC
J: TRBJ2-3; V: TRBV5-4; D: TRBD2; size: once; CDR3: CASSLRLADPSTDTQYF; DNA: TGTGCCAGCAGCCTTAGACTAGCGGATCCTAGCACAGATACGCAGTATTTT
J: TRBJ1-6; V: TRBV30; D: TRBD1; size: .; CDR3: CAWSVLDRANSPLHF; DNA: TGTGCCTGGAGTGTACTGGACAGGGCCAATTCCCCCCTCCACTTT
J: TRBJ1-5; V: TRBV7-2; D: TRBD1; size: .; CDR3: CASSLEGTGGNQPQHF; DNA: TGTGCCAGCAGCTTAGAAGGAACAGGGGGCAATCAGCCCCAGCATTTT
J: TRBJ1-2; V: TRBV5-1; D: TRBD1; size: once; CDR3: CASSLGGTGNYGYTF; DNA: TGCGCCAGCAGCTTGGGGGGGACAGGGAACTATGGCTACACCTTC
J: TRBJ2-7; V: TRBV9; D: .; size: once; CDR3: CASSFGQGGYEQYF; DNA: TGTGCCAGCAGCTTCGGACAAGGCGGCTACGAGCAGTACTTC
J: TRBJ2-4; V: TRBV15; D: .; size: .; CDR3: CATSNKMTAEEAKNIQYF; DNA: TGTGCCACCAGCAACAAAATGACCGCAGAGGAAGCCAAAAACATTCAGTACTTC
J: TRBJ2-2; V: TRBV11-1; D: .; size: .; CDR3: CASSPRTQLQDTGELFF; DNA: TGTGCCAGCAGTCCACGAACTCAGCTCCAGGACACCGGGGAGCTGTTTTTT
J: TRBJ2-5; V: TRBV6-1; D: TRBD1; size: .; CDR3: CASIYRGQETQYF; DNA: TGTGCCAGCATCTACAGGGGCCAAGAGACCCAGTACTTC
J: TRBJ1-2; V: TRBV28; D: .; size: .; CDR3: CASRGTGNKGYGYTF; DNA: TGTGCCAGCAGAGGCACAGGGAATAAAGGCTATGGCTACACCTTC
J: TRBJ2-7; V: TRBV5-1; D: TRBD2; size: .; CDR3: CASSLGLAGGITYEQYF; DNA: TGCGCCAGCAGCTTGGGGCTAGCGGGGGGAATTACCTACGAGCAGTACTTC
J: TRBJ1-6; V: TRBV30; D: TRBD1; size: .; CDR3: CAWNQGDFSPLHF; DNA: TGTGCCTGGAATCAGGGGGATTTTTCACCCCTCCACTTT
J: TRBJ1-5; V: TRBV2; D: .; size: once; CDR3: CASRRGDQPQHF; DNA: TGTGCCAGCAGGCGGGGGGATCAGCCCCAGCATTTT
J: TRBJ1-4; V: TRBV28; D: .; size: .; CDR3: CASSSGGTTNEKLFF; DNA: TGTGCCAGCAGTTCCGGGGGAACAACTAATGAAAAACTGTTTTTT
J: TRBJ2-5; V: TRBV18; D: .; size: .; CDR3: CASSPPSQGGETQYF; DNA: TGTGCCAGCTCACCACCATCGCAGGGGGGAGAGACCCAGTACTTC
J: TRBJ2-1; V: TRBV4-3; D: TRBD2; size: .; CDR3: CASSQWHPLQGAGGRTYNEQFF; DNA: TGCGCCAGCAGCCAATGGCACCCTCTACAAGGAGCGGGAGGGAGGACCTACAATGAGCAGTTCTTC
J: TRBJ1-5; V: TRBV10-3; D: TRBD1; size: .; CDR3: CAISDSSGDSYSNQPQHF; DNA: TGTGCCATCAGTGACTCCTCGGGGGACAGTTATAGCAATCAGCCCCAGCATTTT
J: TRBJ2-3; V: TRBV2; D: .; size: .; CDR3: CASSELGLTDTQYF; DNA: TGTGCCAGCAGTGAACTGGGGCTCACAGATACGCAGTATTTT
J: TRBJ2-3; V: TRBV18; D: TRBD1; size: .; CDR3: CASSYTGGRTDTQYF; DNA: TGTGCCAGCTCCTACACAGGGGGCCGGACAGATACGCAGTATTTT
J: TRBJ2-3; V: TRBV7-2; D: TRBD2; size: .; CDR3: CASSQRGLAGAGGTDTQYF; DNA: TGTGCCAGCAGCCAACGCGGACTAGCGGGGGCAGGGGGCACAGATACGCAGTATTTT
J: TRBJ1-6; V: TRBV7-3; D: .; size: once; CDR3: CASSPGGLVSPLHF; DNA: TGTGCCAGCAGCCCCGGGGGGTTGGTTTCACCCCTCCACTTT
J: TRBJ2-7; V: TRBV6-5; D: .; size: .; CDR3: CASSRTGTPSFGQYF; DNA: TGTGCCAGCAGTCGCACCGGGACACCGTCCTTCGGGCAGTACTTC
J: TRBJ2-7; V: TRBV6-1; D: .; size: .; CDR3: CASSYPWEQYF; DNA: TGTGCCAGCAGCTACCCCTGGGAGCAGTACTTC
J: TRBJ2-3; V: TRBV7-3; D: TRBD2; size: .; CDR3: CASSFGGSSTDTQYF; DNA: TGTGCCAGCAGCTTCGGGGGGAGTAGCACAGATACGCAGTATTTT
J: TRBJ1-1; V: TRBV29-1; D: .; size: .; CDR3: CSALPLIGGVTEAFF; DNA: TGCAGCGCCTTACCCCTGATCGGCGGTGTCACTGAAGCTTTCTTT